This T cell receptor (beta chain) originates from a study of T-cell reconstitution after alpha-beta-depleted transplantation in children. This sample's TCRbeta library carried unique molecular identifier barcodes. TCRdb re-called the PCR reads through MiXCR, storing one row per CDR3 protein. The sample contains roughly 170,000 distinct CDR3 sequences, about 6.8% of which appear only once. CDR1 SGHTA and CDR2 FQGNSA come from the germline V gene. Trimming left V 2 bases short and J 5 bases short, with 12 bases between. The CDR3 spans 14 residues. This clonotype was seen many times. The receptor comes from a human donor who donated a stem cell graft to a child with Wiskott-Aldrich syndrome. The rearrangement links TRBV7-2 to TRBJ2-5; D gene unclear. Sequencing was performed on PBMCs from the stem cell graft donor, taken from the stem cell graft. CDR3 DNA sequence: TGTGCCAGCAGCTTAATGGCTGGCAGGGAGACCCAGTACTTC. This sequence encodes CASSLMAGRETQYF. Filled out from reference TRBV7-2 and TRBJ2-5, the complete variable domain reads GAGVSQSPSNKVTEKGKDVELRCDPISGHTALYWYRQSLGQGLEFLIYFQGNSAPDKSGLPSDRFSAERTGGSVSTLTIQRTQQEDSAVYLCASSLMAGRETQYFGPGTRLLVL.